The TCR beta chain described here comes from a study of CD8+CD57+ T cells in acquired aplastic anemia. Study as a whole: Average CD4+ read depth in healthy donors was some 9.9 million reads.

The CDR3 totals 16 residues. V was trimmed by 6 bases and J by 0 bases, leaving 14 bases between them. Germline loops: CDR1 MGHRA, CDR2 YSYEKL. TCR beta VDJ and CDR3 were profiled, and genomic DNA was the template. TCRdb processed the reads anew with MiXCR; each CDR3 protein has one entry. The sample includes tens of thousands of distinct CDR3 sequences, over 35% of them seen just once. Study observations and caveats: Patients and controls were found to share fewer than 35 CD8+ CDR3 sequences. Patients showed no significant difference from controls in CD8+ Simpson's diversity.

As for this clonotype: Its antigen is not identified.

The chain links TRBV4-1 to TRBJ1-4; maybe TRBD1 (5 bases). This TCR was sampled from a human donor in good health, serving as a control. Sequenced sample: sorted CD4+, CD8+, or CD8+CD57+ T cells (not recorded which) from PBMCs. The CDR3 loop is CASRGLGRATNEKLFF. The CDR3 coding sequence is TGCGCCAGCAGGGGACTGGGGAGGGCAACTAATGAAAAACTGTTTTTT.